The 18 T cell receptor beta chains below come from one sample, sequenced in a study of spatial heterogeneity in lung cancer. Time point reported: blood at routine non-recurrence follow-up after resection. TCRdb re-derived calls from the 5' RACE reads in MiXCR, one entry per CDR3 protein. Of fewer than 25,000 distinct CDR3 sequences listed, 9% to 10% are singletons. This specimen was PBMCs, taken at follow-up. These receptors were obtained from a male donor with early-stage non-small cell lung cancer.

This clonotype was recorded many times. V usage is TRBV7-2 and J usage is TRBJ1-2; possible D gene TRBD1, 6 bases. The germline V gene encodes CDR1 SGHTA and CDR2 FQGNSA. The CDR3 covers 17 residues. Trimming pared 1 base from V and 4 bases from J, leaving 19 bases between. The chain's CDR3 is CASSLDGTHTAGYGYTF. Here the CDR3 DNA reads TGTGCCAGCAGCTTAGACGGGACACATACAGCGGGCTATGGCTACACCTTC.

The CDR3 DNA is TGTGCCAGCAGTCCGAGGGGGGGCGGCACAGATACGCAGTATTTT. As protein: CASSPRGGGTDTQYF. The genes are TRBV28 and TRBJ2-3, with D maybe TRBD2 (7 bases). The V end lost 5 bases, the J end lost 1 base, and 13 bases lay between the germline ends. The germline gives CDR1 MDHEN, CDR2 SYDVKM. This CDR3 contains 15 residues.

With respect to this clonotype: Germline and junction disagree at one end, which may indicate a read error. The chain employs TRBV7-9 and TRBJ1-4, with 9 positions matching TRBD1. CDR3 length equals 15 residues. The germline V gene encodes CDR1 SEHNR and CDR2 FQNEAQ (reference sequence). The CDR3 reads CANSTSTGGGEKLFF. Written as DNA, the CDR3 is TGTGCCAACAGCACCTCGACAGGGGGAGGTGAAAAACTGTTTTTT.

The chain recombines TRBV10-3 with TRBJ2-3; D is possibly TRBD1 or TRBD2 (6 bases each). Germline CDR1 ENHRY, CDR2 SYGVKD. V lost 6 bases, J lost 1 base, and 14 bases lay in between. The CDR3 loop spans 15 amino acids. DNA for the CDR3: TGTGCCATCAGAGGGGGGCAGGGGCGCACAGATACGCAGTATTTT. Encoded protein: CAIRGGQGRTDTQYF.

At least ten counts were recorded for this clonotype. This sequence joins TRBV18 and TRBJ2-1, with 9 positions matching TRBD1. J gave up 7 bases and V 3 bases, and 1 base lay outside the gene matches. Germline CDR1 and CDR2: KGHSH and LQKENI. The CDR3 contains 13 residues. The CDR3 DNA is TGTGCCAGCTCACCGGGACAGGGAAATGAGCAGTTCTTC. It specifies CASSPGQGNEQFF.

This clonotype was picked up many times. The chain has TRBV27 and TRBJ1-5; no firm D call. Per the germline V gene, CDR1 is MNHEY and CDR2 is SMNVEV (reference sequence). V dropped 5 bases and J dropped 2 bases, with 16 bases sitting between them. The length of the CDR3 is 16 residues. This chain's CDR3 is CASSPNPTLRNQPQHF. The CDR3 nucleotides are TGTGCCAGCAGTCCCAATCCCACTTTGCGCAATCAGCCCCAGCATTTT.

This clonotype was picked up a small number of times. The J gene is TRBJ2-1, the V gene TRBV20-1; no definite D call. The V end lost 2 bases, the J end lost 0 bases, and 8 bases lay between the germline ends. This CDR3 region has 14 residues. Looked up from germline, CDR1 is DFQATT and CDR2 is SNEGSKA (reference sequence). Written as DNA, the CDR3 is TGCAGTGCTAGACCCTCGAGCTCCTACAATGAGCAGTTCTTC. This codes for CSARPSSSYNEQFF.

This clonotype was observed a handful of times. This rearrangement joins TRBV4-3 to TRBJ1-1; D perhaps matches TRBD1 (6 bases). Trimming took off 7 bases at V and 3 bases at J, with 18 bases between the two ends. The CDR3 loop spans 15 amino acids. Germline loops: CDR1 LGHNA, CDR2 YSLEER. This CDR3 is CASTLGGWSDTEAFF. The CDR3 coding sequence is TGCGCCAGCACCCTAGGGGGATGGTCGGACACTGAAGCTTTCTTT.

This clonotype was counted a few times. The J gene is TRBJ2-5, the V gene TRBV28, with 12 bases identical to TRBD2. The germline V gene has CDR1 MDHEN and CDR2 SYDVKM. The CDR3 length is 17 residues. The J segment lost 1 base and the V segment lost 5 bases, leaving 8 bases of the junction unmatched. The CDR3 bases are TGTGCCAGCAGTCCTCGACTAGCGGGGGATTCCCAAGAGACCCAGTACTTC. It specifies CASSPRLAGDSQETQYF.

V and J are TRBV27 and TRBJ2-1, with 9 bases lining up with TRBD2. Germline loops: CDR1 MNHEY, CDR2 SMNVEV (reference sequence). V gave up 5 bases and J gave up 9 bases; unmatched junction bases: 5. This CDR3 region has 13 residues. CDR3 residues: CASSLGGLAEQFF. The CDR3, as DNA: TGTGCCAGCAGTCTAGGGGGACTAGCTGAGCAGTTCTTC.

This clonotype has only a few counts. The J gene is TRBJ1-2, the V gene TRBV4-1, with D possibly TRBD1 on 5 matching bases. CDR3 length: 13 amino acids. Germline V gene lookup returns CDR1 MGHRA and CDR2 YSYEKL. The V and J ends lost 4 bases and 6 bases respectively, with 12 bases between them. The CDR3 DNA sequence: TGCGCCAGCAGCCGTTCAGGGAGGGATGGCTACACCTTC. It yields the protein CASSRSGRDGYTF.

This clonotype was found many times. This chain connects TRBV5-6 to TRBJ1-3, with D unclear. The V gene lost 4 bases and the J gene lost 4 bases, with 9 bases spanning the gap. Germline CDR1 and CDR2: SGHDT and YYEEEE. The CDR3 contains 13 residues. CDR3 region: CASSPGSGNTIYF. In nucleotides, the CDR3 is TGTGCCAGCAGCCCGGGATCGGGAAACACCATATATTTT.

This clonotype was detected many times. The CDR3 loop reads CASSQNLVRTEAYEQYF. The CDR3, as DNA: TGTGCCAGCAGCCAAAACCTCGTTCGGACAGAGGCCTACGAGCAGTACTTC. The genes are TRBV3-1 and TRBJ2-7; maybe TRBD1 (6 bases). Trimming shortened V by 2 bases and J by 2 bases, and 19 bases separated the two germline ends. The germline V gene encodes CDR1 LGHDT and CDR2 YNNKEL (reference sequence). The CDR3 consists of 17 residues.

The V gene is TRBV7-2, the J gene TRBJ2-3; TRBD2 matches at 11 bases. With V trimmed by 5 bases and J by 4 bases, 5 bases remained unmatched. The CDR3 has 15 amino acids. Germline CDR1 is SGHTA and CDR2 is FQGNSA. The CDR3 DNA reads TGTGCCAGCAGCCCCGGGACTAGCGGACCAGATACGCAGTATTTT. Encoded protein: CASSPGTSGPDTQYF.

This clonotype was observed at least ten times. CDR3 loop: CASSETVTSPLHF. In DNA form, the CDR3 reads TGCGCCAGCAGTGAGACGGTAACATCACCCCTCCACTTT. V and J are TRBV10-2 and TRBJ1-6, with no clear D. CDR1 is WSHSY and CDR2 is SAAADI in the germline V gene. Trimming cost V 2 bases and J 10 bases, with 9 bases left between them. The CDR3 runs to 13 residues.

With regard to this clonotype: Relative to the germline gene, one junction end is altered; a read error may explain this. The chain recombines TRBV7-9 with TRBJ1-1; D gene uncertain. The CDR3 has 13 residues. Germline V CDR1 and CDR2: SEHNR, FQNEAQ (reference sequence). The CDR3 protein is CVSSSQPRTEAFF. CDR3 nucleotides: TGTGTCAGCAGCTCCCAACCCCGAACCGAAGCTTTCTTT. Looking up the rest from reference TRBV7-9 and TRBJ1-1 gives the full variable domain: DTGVSQNPRHKITKRGQNVTFRCDPISEHNRLYWYRQTLGQGPEFLTYFQNEAQLEKSRLLSDRFSAERPKGSFSTLEIQRTEQGDSAMYLCVSSSQPRTEAFFGQGTRLTVV.

This clonotype appeared many times. J is TRBJ2-3 and V is TRBV5-1, with 10 bases lining up with TRBD1. CDR3 size: 15 residues. V gave up 3 bases and J gave up 3 bases; unmatched junction bases: 4. CDR1 is SGHRS and CDR2 is YFSETQ in the germline V gene. Written as DNA, the CDR3 is TGCGCCAGCAGCTCGGGACAGGGGCCGACAGATACGCAGTATTTT. It codes for CASSSGQGPTDTQYF.

This clonotype was seen repeatedly, ten times or more. This chain uses TRBV11-2 with TRBJ2-7; D possibly corresponds to TRBD1 (6 bases). The CDR3 sequence is 15 residues long. CDR1 is SGHAT, CDR2 FQNNGV, per germline. The ends were cut back, 5 bases at V and 2 bases at J, with 16 bases in the middle. Here the CDR3 DNA reads TGTGCCAGCAGCCTCAGGGGTGGTACAGCCTACGAGCAGTACTTC. It codes for CASSLRGGTAYEQYF.